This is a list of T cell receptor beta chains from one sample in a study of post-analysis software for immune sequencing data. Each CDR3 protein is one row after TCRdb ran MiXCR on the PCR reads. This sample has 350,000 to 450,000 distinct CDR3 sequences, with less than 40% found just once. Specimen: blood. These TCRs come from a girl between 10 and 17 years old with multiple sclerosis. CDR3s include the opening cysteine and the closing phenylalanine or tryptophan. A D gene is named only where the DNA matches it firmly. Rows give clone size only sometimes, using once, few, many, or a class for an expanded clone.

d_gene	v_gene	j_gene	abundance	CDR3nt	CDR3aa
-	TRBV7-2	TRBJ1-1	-	TGTGCCAGCAGCTTAGATAGCTTGGGGTTGGGCACTGAAGCTTTCTTT	CASSLDSLGLGTEAFF
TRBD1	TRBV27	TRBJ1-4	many	TGTGCCAGCAGTTCCCGACAGGGAAGTGAAAAACTGTTTTTT	CASSSRQGSEKLFF
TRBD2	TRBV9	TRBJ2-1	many	TGTGCCAGCAGCGTAGACCTAGCGGGGGGGAGTAATGAGCAGTTCTTC	CASSVDLAGGSNEQFF
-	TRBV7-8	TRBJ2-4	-	TGTGCCAGCAGCTTCCTAGGGGACATTCAGTACTTC	CASSFLGDIQYF
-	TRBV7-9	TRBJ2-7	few	TGTGCCAGCAGCACTCAATTCGGGGGCTCCGGCTCCTACGAGCAGTACTTC	CASSTQFGGSGSYEQYF
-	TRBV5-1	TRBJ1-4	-	TGCGCCAGCAGCTTGGAAGGGTCTACGGCTAATGAAAAACTGTTTTTT	CASSLEGSTANEKLFF
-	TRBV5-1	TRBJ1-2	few	TGCGCCAGCAGCTTGCAAGGGACGGTCTATGGCTACACCTTC	CASSLQGTVYGYTF
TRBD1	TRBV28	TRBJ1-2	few	TGTGCCAGCAGGACAGGGGGCGCTGACTATGGCTACACCTTC	CASRTGGADYGYTF
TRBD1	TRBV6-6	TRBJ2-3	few	TGTGCCAGCAGTTACCGCCGACAGGGAACGGAAGATACGCAGTATTTT	CASSYRRQGTEDTQYF
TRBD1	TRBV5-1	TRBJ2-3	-	TGCGCCAGCAGCCGCCGGGACAGACGCACAGATACGCAGTATTTT	CASSRRDRRTDTQYF
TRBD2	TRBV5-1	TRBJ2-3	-	TGCGCCAGCAGCTTGGATAGCGGGGGGGCAGCAGATACGCAGTATTTT	CASSLDSGGAADTQYF
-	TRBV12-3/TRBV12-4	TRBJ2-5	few	TGTGCCAGCAGCCGTTTGGCTAGCCGAGAGACCCAGTACTTC	CASSRLASRETQYF
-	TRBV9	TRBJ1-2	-	TGTGCCAGCAGCGCGACAGAGTGTGGCTACACCTTC	CASSATECGYTF
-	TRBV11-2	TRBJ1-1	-	TGTGCCAGCAGCTACGGGGCCAGGAACACTGAAGCTTTCTTT	CASSYGARNTEAFF
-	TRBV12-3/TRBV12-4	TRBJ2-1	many	TGTGCCAGCAGGGGGGACGGATTCAATGAGCAGTTCTTC	CASRGDGFNEQFF
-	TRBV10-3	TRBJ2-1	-	TGTGCCATCAGTGGGGGTAGCTACAATGAGCAGTTCTTC	CAISGGSYNEQFF
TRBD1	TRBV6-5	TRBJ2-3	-	TGTGCCAGCAGTGAACGATCTTACAGGGGAGATACGCAGTATTTT	CASSERSYRGDTQYF
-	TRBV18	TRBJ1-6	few	TGTGCCAGCTCACCGCCTGGGGGCTATAATTCACCCCTCCACTTT	CASSPPGGYNSPLHF
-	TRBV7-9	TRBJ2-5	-	TGTGCCAGCAGCTTCGAGGGCCGGGAGACCCAGTACTTC	CASSFEGRETQYF
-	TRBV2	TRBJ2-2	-	TGTGCCAGCAAGGGGCGTCGGAACACCGGGGAGCTGTTTTTT	CASKGRRNTGELFF
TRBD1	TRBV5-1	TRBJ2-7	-	TGCGCCAGCAGCTTAGGACAGGCCGACTACGGGCAGTACTTC	CASSLGQADYGQYF
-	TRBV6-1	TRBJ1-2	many	TGTGCCAGCAACCCAAACCGGGACTACTATGGCTACACCTTC	CASNPNRDYYGYTF
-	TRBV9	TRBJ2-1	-	TGTGCCAGCAGCGTAGCTATTTCCCAGGGGGGACCTTTAAGCTTCTACAATGAGCAGTTCTTC	CASSVAISQGGPLSFYNEQFF
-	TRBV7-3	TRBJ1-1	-	TGTGCCAGCAGCCGGGCGGAAGGAGAAAAAGCTTTCTTT	CASSRAEGEKAFF
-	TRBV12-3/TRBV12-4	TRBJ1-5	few	TGTGCCAGCAGTTTAGGGGACACAACGAACCAGCCCCAGCATTTT	CASSLGDTTNQPQHF
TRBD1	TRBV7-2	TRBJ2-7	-	TGTGCCAGCAGCCTGGACAGGGGGCGCGCCGAGCAGTACTTC	CASSLDRGRAEQYF
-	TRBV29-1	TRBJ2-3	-	TGCAGCGTTGTGGGAGGGACTAGAGAGGGGGCTTTGGCGGATACGCAGTATTTT	CSVVGGTREGALADTQYF
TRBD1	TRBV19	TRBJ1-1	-	TGTGCCAGTAGCCCGGGACAGGGATTGAACACTGAAGCTTTCTTT	CASSPGQGLNTEAFF
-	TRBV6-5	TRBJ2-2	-	TGTGCCAGCGAGACGAACACCGGGGAGCTGTTTTTT	CASETNTGELFF
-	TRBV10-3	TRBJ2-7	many	TGTGCCATCAGTGGGGGGACCCAGTACTACGAGCAGTACTTC	CAISGGTQYYEQYF
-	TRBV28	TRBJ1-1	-	TGTGCCAGCAGTTTACCCCAGACACCTGAAGCTTTCTTT	CASSLPQTPEAFF
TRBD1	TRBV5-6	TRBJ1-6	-	TGTGCCAGCAGCAGTTTTCGACAGGGAACGAATAATTCACCCCTCCACTTT	CASSSFRQGTNNSPLHF
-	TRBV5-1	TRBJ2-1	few	TGCGCCAGCAGCTTGGGTGGGATTACCTCCAATGAGCAGTTCTTC	CASSLGGITSNEQFF
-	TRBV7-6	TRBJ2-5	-	TGTGCCAGCAGGGGGGGGCCAGGTCGAGAGACCCAGTACTTC	CASRGGPGRETQYF
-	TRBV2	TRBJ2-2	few	TGTGCCAGCAAGGTGGGAACTCACACCGGGGAGCTGTTTTTT	CASKVGTHTGELFF
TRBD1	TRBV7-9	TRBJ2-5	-	TGTGCCAGCAGCAGACAGGGAAGGAGGGAGACCCAGTACTTC	CASSRQGRRETQYF
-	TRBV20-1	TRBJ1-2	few	TGCAGTGCTACACAGGCAGGCGGTAACTATGGCTACACCTTC	CSATQAGGNYGYTF
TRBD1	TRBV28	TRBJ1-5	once	TGTGCCAGCAGTTACCGGGCCAGGGGGAGCTCGGGTCAGCCCCAGCATTTT	CASSYRARGSSGQPQHF
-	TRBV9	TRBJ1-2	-	TGTGCCAGCAGCGTAGCGACGGAACCTACCTATGGCTACACCTTC	CASSVATEPTYGYTF
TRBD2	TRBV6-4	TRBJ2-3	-	TGTGCCAGCAGTGACGGGACTAGCGTAGATACGCAGTATTTT	CASSDGTSVDTQYF
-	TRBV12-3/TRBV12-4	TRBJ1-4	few	TGTGCCAGCAGTTTTGCGGGCCAAGCAACTAATGAAAAACTGTTTTTT	CASSFAGQATNEKLFF
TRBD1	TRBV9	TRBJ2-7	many	TGTGCCAGCAGCCCCACGGGACAGAGCTCCTACGAGCAGTACTTC	CASSPTGQSSYEQYF
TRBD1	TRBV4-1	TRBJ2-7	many	TGCGCCAGCAGCCAACCGGGACAGCCTTACGAGCAGTACTTC	CASSQPGQPYEQYF
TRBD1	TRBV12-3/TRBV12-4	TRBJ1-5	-	TGTGCCAGCAGTGATGGGACAGCGATTAGCAATCAGCCCCAGCATTTT	CASSDGTAISNQPQHF
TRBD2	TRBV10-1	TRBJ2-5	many	TGCGCCAGCAGTGATCAGCGGGGGGGTGGAGAGACCCAGTACTTC	CASSDQRGGGETQYF
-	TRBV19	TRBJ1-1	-	TGTGCCACCGGCGGGTCGAACACTGAAGCTTTCTTT	CATGGSNTEAFF
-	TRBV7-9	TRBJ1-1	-	TGTGCCAGCCTCCTCGTCCCGAACACTGAAGCTTTCTTT	CASLLVPNTEAFF
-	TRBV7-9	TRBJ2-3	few	TGTGCCAGCAGCTTCCCAGAGGCAGTCACAGATACGCAGTATTTT	CASSFPEAVTDTQYF
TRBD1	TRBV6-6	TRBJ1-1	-	TGTGCCGGGGGGACAGCCCAGAACACTGAAGCTTTCTTT	CAGGTAQNTEAFF
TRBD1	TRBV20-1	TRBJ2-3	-	TGCAGTGCTAGACGACAGGGTCCAAATACGCAGTATTTT	CSARRQGPNTQYF
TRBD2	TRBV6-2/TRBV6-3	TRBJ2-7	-	TGTGCCACCGGACTAGCGGGGGGCTACGAGCAGTACTTC	CATGLAGGYEQYF
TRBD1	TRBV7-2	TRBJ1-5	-	TGTGCCAGCAGCCCAGGGGACAGTAGCAATCAGCCCCAGCATTTT	CASSPGDSSNQPQHF
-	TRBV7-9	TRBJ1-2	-	TGTGCCAGCAGCTTAGCTGGAGGGCTTGGCTACACCTTC	CASSLAGGLGYTF